One and the same sample provided the 12 T cell receptor beta chains below, sequenced in a study of cytomegalovirus exposure and HLA in healthy donors. Vbeta (60) and Jbeta (13) primers were used in the PCR. TCRdb keeps only in-frame clones here, not all; method: immunoSEQ multiplex PCR. The sample has under 110,000 clones; roughly 80% are singletons. Sample: PBMCs. Every receptor here comes from a middle-aged man in good health and CMV-seronegative.

The chain is built from TRBV19 and TRBJ2-1; 12 bases fit TRBD1. CDR1 and CDR2 (germline): LNHDA, SQIVND (reference sequence). This CDR3 spans 15 amino acids. The trim removed 5 bases at V and 5 bases at J, leaving 4 bases unmatched. The CDR3 region has the DNA TGTGCCAGTAGTGAAGGGACAGGGGGCAACAATGAGCAGTTCTTC. It codes for CASSEGTGGNNEQFF.

The genes are TRBV28 and TRBJ2-5; 7 nucleotides line up with TRBD2. The DNA end lines up better with TRBJ2-7; the J call may be wrong. Germline values: CDR1 MDHEN, CDR2 SYDVKM. The CDR3 runs 13 residues. The CDR3 DNA reads TGTGCCAGCACGGCGGGGGAGCGTGACGAGCAGTACTTC. It specifies CASTAGERDEQYF.

The rearrangement links TRBV7-2 to TRBJ1-1; no clear D gene. With 2 bases removed from V and 1 base from J, the gap between germline ends came to 11 bases. The CDR3 loop spans 15 amino acids. Germline lookup yields CDR1 SGHTA and CDR2 FQGNSA. The CDR3 DNA reads as TGTGCCAGCAGCTTATCGAGAGTTCCGAACACTGAAGCTTTCTTT. This sequence encodes CASSLSRVPNTEAFF.

The chain uses TRBV5-4 and TRBJ1-5, with 10 bases that match TRBD1. CDR1 SGHNT and CDR2 YYREEE come from the germline V gene (reference sequence). Trimming took 4 bases from V and 8 from J; bases not matched to a gene: 3. The CDR3 has 13 residues. CDR3 in DNA: TGTGCCAGCAGCCGGGACAGGGGAGAGCCCCAGCATTTT. This encodes CASSRDRGEPQHF.

This chain connects TRBV6-6 to TRBJ2-2; maybe TRBD1 (6 bases). This CDR3 has 15 amino acids. The V gene's germline CDR1 is MNHNY and CDR2 SVGAGI (reference sequence). The V gene lost 7 bases and the J gene lost 1 base, with 13 bases spanning the gap. The CDR3 loop reads CASTLGARNTGELFF. CDR3 DNA sequence: TGTGCCAGCACCCTGGGGGCTAGGAACACCGGGGAGCTGTTTTTT.

The V gene is TRBV2, the J gene TRBJ1-6, with TRBD1 as a possible D gene (6 bases). CDR1 is SNHLY, CDR2 FYNNEI, per germline. The V and J ends lost 6 bases and 3 bases respectively, with 9 bases between them. The CDR3 consists of 14 residues. CDR3 sequence reads: CASRQGFYNSPLHF. The CDR3 DNA sequence: TGTGCCAGCAGACAGGGTTTCTATAATTCACCCCTCCACTTT.

This chain links TRBV30 with TRBJ1-2; no reliable D call. Germline lookup yields CDR1 GTSNPN and CDR2 SVGIG (reference sequence). Trimming took 4 bases from V and 0 from J, leaving 12 bases between them. This CDR3 contains 14 residues. The CDR3 sequence: CAWKSPSANYGYTF. DNA for the CDR3: TGTGCCTGGAAGTCCCCGTCGGCTAACTATGGCTACACCTTC.

V is TRBV28 and J is TRBJ1-6; 9 nucleotides match TRBD1. The length of the CDR3 is 15 residues. Germline-derived CDR1 and CDR2 are MDHEN and SYDVKM. V gave up 1 base and J gave up 9 bases; unmatched junction bases: 4. The CDR3 DNA is TGTGCCAGCAGTTTATTGACAGGGGGGCGTTCACCCCTCCACTTT. The encoded protein is CASSLLTGGRSPLHF.

The chain carries TRBV6-5 and TRBJ1-1; 9 positions match TRBD1. Germline V gene lookup returns CDR1 MNHEY and CDR2 SVGAGI. With V trimmed by 2 bases and J by 3 bases, 4 bases remained unmatched. There are 15 residues in the CDR3. Written as DNA, the CDR3 is TGTGCCAGCAGTTACGGGGGACAGGGTTACACTGAAGCTTTCTTT. It encodes CASSYGGQGYTEAFF.

The chain has TRBV5-1 and TRBJ2-1; 8 nucleotides align to TRBD2. J lost 3 bases, V lost 0 bases, and 2 bases had no gene match. CDR3 length equals 15 residues. Germline CDR1 reads SGHRS; CDR2 reads YFSETQ. The CDR3 nucleotides are TGCGCCAGCAGCTTGGTAGCGGGGAACTACAATGAGCAGTTCTTC. Protein: CASSLVAGNYNEQFF.

This chain links TRBV5-4 with TRBJ2-5, with D possibly TRBD1 on 6 matching bases. The V gene lost 1 base and the J gene lost 4 bases, with 11 bases spanning the gap. The CDR3 length is 14 residues. Per the germline V gene, CDR1 is SGHNT and CDR2 is YYREEE (reference sequence). CDR3 DNA: TGTGCCAGCAGCTTGAACAGGGCAAGAGAGACCCAGTACTTC. It encodes CASSLNRARETQYF.

This chain uses TRBV11-2 with TRBJ1-2; D perhaps matches TRBD1 (6 bases). The V end was cut by 5 bases, the J end by 8 bases, with 18 bases between. CDR3 size: 14 residues. CDR1 and CDR2 (germline): SGHAT, FQNNGV. CDR3 in DNA: TGTGCCAGCAGCGCAGACAGGCGCTCGAGCGGCTACACCTTC. The encoded protein is CASSADRRSSGYTF. The full variable domain, its missing parts supplied by reference TRBV11-2 and TRBJ1-2, is EAGVAQSPRYKIIEKRQSVAFWCNPISGHATLYWYQQILGQGPKLLIQFQNNGVVDDSQLPKDRFSAERLKGVDSTLKIQPAKLEDSAVYLCASSADRRSSGYTFGSGTRLTVV.